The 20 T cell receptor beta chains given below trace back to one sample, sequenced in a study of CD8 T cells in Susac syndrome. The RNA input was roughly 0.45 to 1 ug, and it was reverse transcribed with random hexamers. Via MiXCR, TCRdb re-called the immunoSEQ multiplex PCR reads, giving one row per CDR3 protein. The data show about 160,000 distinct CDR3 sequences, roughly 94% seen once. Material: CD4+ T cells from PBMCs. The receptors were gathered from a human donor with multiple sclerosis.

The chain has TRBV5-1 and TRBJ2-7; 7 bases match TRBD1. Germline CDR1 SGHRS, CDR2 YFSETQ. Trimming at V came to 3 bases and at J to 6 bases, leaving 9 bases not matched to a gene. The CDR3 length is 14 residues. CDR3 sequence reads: CASSSPGQSPEQYF. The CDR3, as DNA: TGCGCCAGCAGCTCACCGGGACAGAGCCCCGAGCAGTACTTC.

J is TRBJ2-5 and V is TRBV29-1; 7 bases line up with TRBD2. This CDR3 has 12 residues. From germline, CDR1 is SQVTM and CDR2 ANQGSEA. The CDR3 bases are TGCGGGGGGGGGAGGACCGGGGAGACCCAGTACTTC. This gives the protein CGGGRTGETQYF.

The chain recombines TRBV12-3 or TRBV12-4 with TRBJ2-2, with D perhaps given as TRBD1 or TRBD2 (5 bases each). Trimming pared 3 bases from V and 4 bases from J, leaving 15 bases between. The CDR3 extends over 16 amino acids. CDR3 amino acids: CASSLFGAEVTGELFF. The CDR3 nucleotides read TGTGCCAGCAGTTTGTTCGGGGCAGAGGTCACCGGGGAGCTGTTTTTT.

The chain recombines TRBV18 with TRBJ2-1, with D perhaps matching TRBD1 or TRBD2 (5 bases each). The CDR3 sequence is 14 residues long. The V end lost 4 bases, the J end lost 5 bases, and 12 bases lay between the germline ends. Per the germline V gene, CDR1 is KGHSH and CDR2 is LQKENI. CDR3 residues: CASSLAGTNNEQFF. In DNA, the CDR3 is TGTGCCAGCTCACTCGCAGGGACCAACAATGAGCAGTTCTTC.

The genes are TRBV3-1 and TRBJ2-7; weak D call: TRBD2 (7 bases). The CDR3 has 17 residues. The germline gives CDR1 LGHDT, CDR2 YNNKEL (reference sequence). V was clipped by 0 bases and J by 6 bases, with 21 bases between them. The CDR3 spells CASSQDSSGGRLTEQYF. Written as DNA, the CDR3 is TGTGCCAGCAGCCAAGATAGCTCGGGGGGCCGCCTAACCGAGCAGTACTTC.

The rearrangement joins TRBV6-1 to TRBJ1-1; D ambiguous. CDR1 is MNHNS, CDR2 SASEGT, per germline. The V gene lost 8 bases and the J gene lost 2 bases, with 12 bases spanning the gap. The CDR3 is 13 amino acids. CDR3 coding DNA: TGTGCCAGCGAGGAACCAGGCAACACTGAAGCTTTCTTT. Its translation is CASEEPGNTEAFF.

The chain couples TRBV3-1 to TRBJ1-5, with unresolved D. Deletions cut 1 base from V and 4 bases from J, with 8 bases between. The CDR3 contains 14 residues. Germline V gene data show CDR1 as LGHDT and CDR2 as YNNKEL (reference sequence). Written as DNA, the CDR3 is TGTGCCAGCAGCCAAGGGCAGATAAATCAGCCCCAGCATTTT. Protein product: CASSQGQINQPQHF.

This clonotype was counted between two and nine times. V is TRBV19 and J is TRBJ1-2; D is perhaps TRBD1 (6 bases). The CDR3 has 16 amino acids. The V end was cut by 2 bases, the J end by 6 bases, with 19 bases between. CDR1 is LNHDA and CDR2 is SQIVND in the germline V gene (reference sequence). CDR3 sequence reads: CASSIRQGRRGNGYTF. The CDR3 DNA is TGTGCCAGTAGTATAAGGCAGGGGCGAAGAGGGAATGGCTACACCTTC.

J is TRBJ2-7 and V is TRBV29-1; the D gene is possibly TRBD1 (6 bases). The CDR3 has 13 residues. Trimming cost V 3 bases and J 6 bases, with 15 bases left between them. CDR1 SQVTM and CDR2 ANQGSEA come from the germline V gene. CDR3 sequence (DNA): TGCAGCGTTGAGAGGACAGAACGAGGCGAGCAGTACTTC. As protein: CSVERTERGEQYF.

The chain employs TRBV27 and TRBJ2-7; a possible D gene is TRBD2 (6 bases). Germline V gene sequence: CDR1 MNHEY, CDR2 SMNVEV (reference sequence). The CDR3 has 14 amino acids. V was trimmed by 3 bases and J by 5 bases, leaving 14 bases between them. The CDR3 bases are TGTGCCAGCAGTTTGTTTAGCGGTTTCCACGAGCAGTACTTC. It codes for CASSLFSGFHEQYF.

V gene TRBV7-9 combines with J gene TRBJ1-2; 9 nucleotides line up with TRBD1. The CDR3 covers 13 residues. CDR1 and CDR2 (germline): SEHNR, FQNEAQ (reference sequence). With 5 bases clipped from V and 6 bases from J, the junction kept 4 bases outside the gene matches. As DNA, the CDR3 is TGTGCCAGCAGCCACTGGACAGGGGATGGCTACACCTTC. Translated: CASSHWTGDGYTF.

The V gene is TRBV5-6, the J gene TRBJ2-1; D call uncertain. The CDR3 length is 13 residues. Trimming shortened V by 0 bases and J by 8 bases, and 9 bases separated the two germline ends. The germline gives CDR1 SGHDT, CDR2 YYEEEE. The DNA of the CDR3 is TGTGCCAGCAGCTTGGGCACCGCTGATGAGCAGTTCTTC. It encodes CASSLGTADEQFF.

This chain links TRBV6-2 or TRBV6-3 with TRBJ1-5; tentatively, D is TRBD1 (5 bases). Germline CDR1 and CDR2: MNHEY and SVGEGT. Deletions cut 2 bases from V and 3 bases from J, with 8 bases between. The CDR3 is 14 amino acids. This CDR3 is CASSYGGNNQPQHF. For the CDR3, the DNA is TGTGCCAGCAGTTACGGGGGAAACAATCAGCCCCAGCATTTT.

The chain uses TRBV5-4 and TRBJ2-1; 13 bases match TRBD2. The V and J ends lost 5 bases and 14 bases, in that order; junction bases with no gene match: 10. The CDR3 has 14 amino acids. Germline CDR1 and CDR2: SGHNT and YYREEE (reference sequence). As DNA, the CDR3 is TGTGCCAGCAGGATTGGACTAGCGGGAGTAAGCAAGTTCTTC. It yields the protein CASRIGLAGVSKFF. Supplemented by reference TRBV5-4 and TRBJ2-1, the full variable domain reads ETGVTQSPTHLIKTRGQQVTLRCSSQSGHNTVSWYQQALGQGPQFIFQYYREEENGRGNFPPRFSGLQFPNYSSELNVNALELDDSALYLCASRIGLAGVSKFFGPGTRLTVL.

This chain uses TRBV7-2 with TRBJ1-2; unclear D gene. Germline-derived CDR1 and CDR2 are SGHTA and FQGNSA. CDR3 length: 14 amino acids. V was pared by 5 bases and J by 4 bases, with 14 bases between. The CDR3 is CASSPTAGPYGYTF. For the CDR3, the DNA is TGTGCCAGCAGCCCCACGGCAGGCCCCTATGGCTACACCTTC.

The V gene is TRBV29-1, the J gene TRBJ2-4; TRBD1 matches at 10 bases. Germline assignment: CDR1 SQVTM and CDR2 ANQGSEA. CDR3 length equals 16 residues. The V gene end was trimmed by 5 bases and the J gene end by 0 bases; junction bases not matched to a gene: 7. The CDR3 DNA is TGCAGCGTTCCTCGACAGGGGGCGTTAGCCAAAAACATTCAGTACTTC. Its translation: CSVPRQGALAKNIQYF.

The CDR3 coding sequence is TGTGCCATCAGTGAGTCCGAGTTACAGCCCCAGCATTTT. Its protein product is CAISESELQPQHF. The chain employs TRBV10-3 and TRBJ1-5; D not resolved. The CDR3 loop spans 13 amino acids. Deletions cut 0 bases from V and 7 bases from J, with 7 bases between. Germline CDR1 and CDR2: ENHRY and SYGVKD.

The CDR3 DNA sequence: TGTGCCAGCAGTTACAGCGGGTCCGAGCAGTACTTC. Translating gives CASSYSGSEQYF. The chain is built from TRBV9 and TRBJ2-7; maybe TRBD2 (6 bases). Germline CDR1 is SGDLS and CDR2 is YYNGEE. V was shortened by 5 bases and J by 6 bases, with 12 bases between the two germline ends. This CDR3 is 12 amino acids long. Complete variable domain (other parts from reference TRBV9 and TRBJ2-7): DSGVTQTPKHLITATGQRVTLRCSPRSGDLSVYWYQQSLDQGLQFLIQYYNGEERAKGNILERFSAQQFPDLHSELNLSSLELGDSALYFCASSYSGSEQYFGPGTRLTVT.

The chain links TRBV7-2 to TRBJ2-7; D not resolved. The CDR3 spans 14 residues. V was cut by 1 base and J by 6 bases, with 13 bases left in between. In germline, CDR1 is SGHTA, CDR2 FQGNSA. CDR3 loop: CASSLGAARREQYF. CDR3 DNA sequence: TGTGCCAGCAGCTTAGGGGCGGCGCGGCGCGAGCAGTACTTC.

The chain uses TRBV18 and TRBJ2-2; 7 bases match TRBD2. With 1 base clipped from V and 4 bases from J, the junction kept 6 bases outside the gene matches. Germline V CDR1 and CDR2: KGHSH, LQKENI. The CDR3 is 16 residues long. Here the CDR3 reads CASSPRLAEATGELFF. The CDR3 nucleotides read TGTGCCAGCTCACCACGTCTAGCGGAGGCCACCGGGGAGCTGTTTTTT.